These 5 T cell receptor beta chains were all obtained from the same sample, sequenced in a study of blood T cells in healthy people across ages (dated by TCRdb to between 2014 and 2017). Libraries were prepared through 5' RACE. The sequencer listed for this sample is Illumina HiSeq 2500. A second PCR of roughly 7 to 11 cycles was performed with a sample-barcoded 5' primer and a J-beta primer mix. Using fastp trimming at Q25 and MiXCR clonotype assembly, TCRdb reanalyzed the public sequencing data and kept in-frame beta chains. All rows with the same CDR3 protein become a single entry with the most common DNA and genes. This sample is represented by roughly 730,000 distinct CDR3 sequences; around 50% of them were singletons. The ten biggest clones cover more than 25% of the sample. Sequencing was performed on blood. The receptors shown here come from a man aged 35 to 55 in good health.

The J gene is TRBJ1-2, the V gene TRBV21-1. TRBV21-1 is a known pseudogene. The CDR3 runs 15 residues. For the CDR3, the DNA is TGTGCCAGCACGACGACCTTCGAGTTCCTCTATGGCTACACCTTC. As protein: CASTTTFEFLYGYTF.

This clonotype was detected only a few times. The rearrangement joins TRBV28 to TRBJ2-5, with 9 bases matching TRBD2. The J call may be in error: the DNA end matches TRBJ2-7 better. Germline-derived CDR1 and CDR2 are MDHEN and SYDVKM. This CDR3 is built from 13 residues. The CDR3 bases are TGTGCCACCGTAGCGGGAGTTTCTGGCGAGCAGTACTTC. Translating gives CATVAGVSGEQYF.

The sample holds a few counts of this clonotype. Here the CDR3 reads CASSSIGETQYF. CDR3 nucleotides: TGTGCCAGCAGTTCCATTGGGGAGACCCAGTACTTC. This rearrangement joins TRBV12-3 or TRBV12-4 to TRBJ2-5, with no clear D. This CDR3 has 12 residues. V shed 4 bases and J shed 5 bases, with 8 bases lying between them.

This chain uses TRBV29-1 with TRBJ1-2; 7 bases map to TRBD1. The J segment lost 2 bases and the V segment lost 5 bases, leaving 5 bases of the junction unmatched. Germline V gene sequence: CDR1 SQVTM, CDR2 ANQGSEA. The CDR3 runs to 13 residues. CDR3 nucleotide sequence: TGCAGCGTTACAGGGGTCATCAACTATGGCTACACCTTC. The encoded protein is CSVTGVINYGYTF. Based on the CDR3 plus reference TRBV29-1 and TRBJ1-2, the full variable domain is SAVISQKPSRDICQRGTSLTIQCQVDSQVTMMFWYRQQPGQSLTLIATANQGSEATYESGFVIDKFPISRPNLTFSTLTVSNMSPEDSSIYLCSVTGVINYGYTFGSGTRLTVV.

The chain uses TRBV2 and TRBJ2-5; TRBD1 is a possible D gene (6 bases). The CDR3 sequence is 10 residues long. Germline V CDR1 and CDR2: SNHLY, FYNNEI. Trimming took off 4 bases at V and 13 bases at J, with 10 bases between the two ends. This CDR3 is CASSVWTVYF. DNA of the CDR3: TGTGCCAGCAGTGTCTGGACAGTGTACTTC.